A single sample is the source of the 7 T cell receptor beta chains below, sequenced in a study of lymphopenia after photon versus proton radiotherapy. Data came from immunoSEQ multiplex PCR; TCRdb stores just in-frame clones and leaves some out. The data show 77,000 or so clones, approximately 82% seen once. The sample consisted of peripheral blood, taken from a patient treated with proton-based radiotherapy. The receptors originated from a man aged 55 to 70 with pancreatic cancer.

J is TRBJ2-2 and V is TRBV10-1; tentative D call: TRBD1 (6 bases). V was shortened by 2 bases and J by 4 bases, with 11 bases between the two germline ends. The germline V gene encodes CDR1 WNHNN and CDR2 SYGVQD (reference sequence). The CDR3 has 15 amino acids. The CDR3 DNA reads TGCGCCAGCAGTGAGGGGGGCTCGGGCACCGGGGAGCTGTTTTTT. This codes for CASSEGGSGTGELFF.

The rearrangement uses TRBV23-1 and TRBJ2-3; D ambiguous. TRBV23-1 counts as an open reading frame of uncertain function. With 0 bases removed from V and 2 bases from J, the gap between germline ends came to 27 bases. The CDR3 totals 21 residues. This CDR3 reads CASSQSFFLVLGHKHTDTQYF. CDR3 DNA: TGCGCCAGCAGTCAATCGTTCTTTTTAGTTCTAGGCCATAAACACACAGATACGCAGTATTTT.

There are a few counts of this clone. The V and J genes are TRBV6-5 and TRBJ1-3; D may be TRBD1 (6 bases). Trimming removed 6 bases at V and 2 bases at J, with 11 bases between. The germline CDR1 and CDR2 sequences are MNHEY and SVGAGI. This CDR3 has 14 residues. The CDR3 DNA sequence: TGTGCCAGCAGGACACAGGGAGCTGGAAACACCATATATTTT. Translation: CASRTQGAGNTIYF.

The chain has TRBV10-1 and TRBJ2-1; 8 nucleotides agree with TRBD2. V dropped 8 bases and J dropped 8; count of bases not matched to a gene: 17. Germline assignment: CDR1 WNHNN and CDR2 SYGVQD (reference sequence). The CDR3 covers 16 residues. For the CDR3, the DNA is TGCGCCAGCTTTAGCGGGGATGTTAGTGTTGGTGATGAGCAGTTCTTC. Residues: CASFSGDVSVGDEQFF.

The chain has TRBV5-6 and TRBJ2-6, with D tentatively TRBD2 (5 bases). The length of the CDR3 is 16 residues. Trimming left V 5 bases short and J 0 bases short, with 12 bases between. CDR1 is SGHDT and CDR2 is YYEEEE in the germline V gene. CDR3 residues: CASRLVFGSGANVLTF. CDR3 coding DNA: TGTGCCAGCAGACTAGTTTTTGGCTCTGGGGCCAACGTCCTGACTTTC.

This chain connects TRBV5-6 to TRBJ2-5; no clear D. CDR1 SGHDT and CDR2 YYEEEE come from the germline V gene. The CDR3 is 14 amino acids. V was clipped by 1 base and J by 3 bases, with 10 bases between them. The CDR3 region has the DNA TGTGCCAGCAGCTTGTTTACGGCCAAAGAGACCCAGTACTTC. It yields the protein CASSLFTAKETQYF.

Here the CDR3 DNA reads TGTGCCTGGAGTGTGACCGGGAGAGGAGAGACCCAGTACTTC. Its translation: CAWSVTGRGETQYF. The rearrangement uses TRBV30 and TRBJ2-5; tentatively, D is TRBD2 (6 bases). The CDR3 length is 14 residues. The V end was cut by 0 bases, the J end by 4 bases, with 12 bases between. Germline values: CDR1 GTSNPN, CDR2 SVGIG (reference sequence).